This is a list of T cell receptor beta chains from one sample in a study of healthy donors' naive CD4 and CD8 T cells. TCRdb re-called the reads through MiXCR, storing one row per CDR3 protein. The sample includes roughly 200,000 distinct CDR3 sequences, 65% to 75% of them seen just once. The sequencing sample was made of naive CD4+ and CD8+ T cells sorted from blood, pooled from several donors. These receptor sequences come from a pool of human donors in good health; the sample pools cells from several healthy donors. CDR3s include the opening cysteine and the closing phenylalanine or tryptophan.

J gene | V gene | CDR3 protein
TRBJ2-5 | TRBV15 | CATAGQGYETRYF
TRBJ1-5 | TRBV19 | CASSGQGYQPQHF
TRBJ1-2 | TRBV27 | CASRPGRVNYGYTF
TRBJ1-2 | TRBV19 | CASSIEDGVYGYTF
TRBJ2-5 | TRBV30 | CAWSFKRGNGETQYF
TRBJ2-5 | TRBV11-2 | CASSPGQGPGESQYF
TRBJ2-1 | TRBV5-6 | CASSFAPNAYNEQFF
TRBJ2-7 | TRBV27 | CASSSWTSGNPEQYF
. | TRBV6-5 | CASSPPQGVLGTQYF
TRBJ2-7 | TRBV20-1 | CSARADTPYEQYF
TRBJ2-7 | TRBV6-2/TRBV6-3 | CASSYKGTYEQYF
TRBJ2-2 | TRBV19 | CAAARTGGNTGELFF
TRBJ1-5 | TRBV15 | CATSRDRGRNWNQPQHF
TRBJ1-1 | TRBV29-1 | CSAVSWGQGAYTEAFF
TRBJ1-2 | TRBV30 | CAWSLTEYYGYTF
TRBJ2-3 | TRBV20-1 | CSALRGAGTDTQYF
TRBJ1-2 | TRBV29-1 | CSVEASYGYTF
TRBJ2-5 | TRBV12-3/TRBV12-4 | CASSFPGQAQETQYF
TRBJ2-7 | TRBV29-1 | CSVSGAAYEQYF
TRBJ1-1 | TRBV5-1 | CASSLSGVGAFF
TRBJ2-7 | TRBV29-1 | CSIEGQGGYEQYF
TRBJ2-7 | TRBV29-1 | CSAEDRSYEQYF
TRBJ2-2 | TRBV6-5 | CASSTKAGGELFF
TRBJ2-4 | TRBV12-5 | CASGLVPLAGSQNIQYF
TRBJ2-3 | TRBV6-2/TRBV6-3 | CASKVTSTSTDAQYF
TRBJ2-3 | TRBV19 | CASEGTSGLPDTQYF
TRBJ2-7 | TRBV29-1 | CSAYGGGSYEQHF
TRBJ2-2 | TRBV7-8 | CASSSRGMRGTGELFF
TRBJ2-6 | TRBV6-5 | CASSIAGSGANVLTF
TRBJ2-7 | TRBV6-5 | CASSDTGAPGGQYF
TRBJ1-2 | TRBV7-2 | CASSLQEGGYGYTF
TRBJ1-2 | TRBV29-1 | CSVERGQGGGYTF
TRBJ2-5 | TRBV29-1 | CSSQVRDSQETQYF
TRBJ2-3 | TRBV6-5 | CASSYGTVDTQYF
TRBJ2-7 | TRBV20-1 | CSASGSSYEQYF
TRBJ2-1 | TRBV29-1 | CSVGGASGSSYNEQFF